This T cell receptor beta chain was observed in a study of blood T cell repertoires in COVID-19. Study-wide background: Sample material is recorded as cDNA or gDNA derived from T cells, B-cell-depleted T cells, or PBMCs.

Authors' analysis steps: Nucleated cell number was recorded as an estimate derived from reference gene primer amplification. Repertoires were generated with immunoSEQ multiplex PCR, while TCRdb's copy carries only in-frame clones and drops some. The V and J calls and the clone size are those of that table, but D and trimming were determined from the DNA. Of nearly 300,000 clones listed, approximately 89% are singletons. Germline CDR1 is LGHDT and CDR2 is YNNKEL (reference sequence). V was pared by 3 bases and J by 2 bases, with 12 bases between. The CDR3 is 15 amino acids. The TCR originated in a woman younger than 45 who had recovered from COVID-19. The material sequenced was peripheral blood. The rearrangement joins TRBV3-1 (or the pseudogene TRBV3-2) to TRBJ2-3; possible D gene TRBD1, 6 bases. CDR3 region: CASSQPQGNTDTQYF. CDR3 DNA sequence: TGTGCCAGCAGCCAGCCACAGGGAAACACAGATACGCAGTATTTT.